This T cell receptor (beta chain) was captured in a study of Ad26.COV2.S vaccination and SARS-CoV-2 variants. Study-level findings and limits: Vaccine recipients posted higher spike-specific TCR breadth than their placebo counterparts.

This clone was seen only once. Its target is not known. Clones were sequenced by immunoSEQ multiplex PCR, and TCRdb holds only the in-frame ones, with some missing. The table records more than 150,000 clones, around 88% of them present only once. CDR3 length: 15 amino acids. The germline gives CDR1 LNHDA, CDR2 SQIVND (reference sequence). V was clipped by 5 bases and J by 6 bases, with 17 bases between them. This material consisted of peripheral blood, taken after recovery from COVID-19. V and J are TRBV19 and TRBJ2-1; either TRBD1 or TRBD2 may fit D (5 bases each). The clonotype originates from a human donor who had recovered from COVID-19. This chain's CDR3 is CASSSLPGTLNEQFF. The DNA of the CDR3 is TGTGCCAGTAGTTCACTACCAGGGACCCTCAATGAGCAGTTCTTC.